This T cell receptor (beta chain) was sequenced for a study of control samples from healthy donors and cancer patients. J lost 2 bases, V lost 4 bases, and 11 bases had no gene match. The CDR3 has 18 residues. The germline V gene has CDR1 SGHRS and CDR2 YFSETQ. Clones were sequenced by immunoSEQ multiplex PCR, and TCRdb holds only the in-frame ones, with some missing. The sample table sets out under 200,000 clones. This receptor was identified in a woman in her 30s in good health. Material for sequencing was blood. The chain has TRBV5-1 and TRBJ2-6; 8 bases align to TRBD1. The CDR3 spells CASSVMDRASAGANVLTF. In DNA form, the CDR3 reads TGCGCCAGCAGCGTAATGGACAGGGCGAGCGCTGGGGCCAACGTCCTGACTTTC.